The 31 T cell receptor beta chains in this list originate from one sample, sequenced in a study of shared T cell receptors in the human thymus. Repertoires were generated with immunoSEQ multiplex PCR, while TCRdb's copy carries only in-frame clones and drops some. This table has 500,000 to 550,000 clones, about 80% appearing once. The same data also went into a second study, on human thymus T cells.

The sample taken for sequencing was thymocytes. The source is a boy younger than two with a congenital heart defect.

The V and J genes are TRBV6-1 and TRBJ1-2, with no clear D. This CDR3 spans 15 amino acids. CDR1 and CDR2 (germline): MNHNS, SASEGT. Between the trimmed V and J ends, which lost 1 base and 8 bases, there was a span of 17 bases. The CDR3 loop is CASSEVGQPMKGYTF. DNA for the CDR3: TGTGCCAGCAGTGAAGTTGGGCAGCCCATGAAAGGCTACACCTTC.

DNA for the CDR3: TGTGCCAGCAGCTCCCTGGGGGCGAAAGATACGCAGTATTTT. Translated, it gives CASSSLGAKDTQYF. The genes are TRBV7-7 and TRBJ2-3; tentatively, D is TRBD1 (6 bases). The CDR3 extends over 14 amino acids. The germline V gene has CDR1 SSHAT and CDR2 FNYEAQ (reference sequence). V lost 4 bases and J 5 bases, leaving 13 bases between the germline ends.

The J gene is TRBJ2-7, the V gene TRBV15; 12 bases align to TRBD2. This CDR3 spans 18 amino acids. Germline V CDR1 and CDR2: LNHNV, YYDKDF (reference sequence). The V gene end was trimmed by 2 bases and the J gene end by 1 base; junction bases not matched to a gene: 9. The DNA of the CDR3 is TGTGCCACCAGCAGACTGACTAGCGGGAGTTTACTTTCCTACGAGCAGTACTTC. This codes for CATSRLTSGSLLSYEQYF.

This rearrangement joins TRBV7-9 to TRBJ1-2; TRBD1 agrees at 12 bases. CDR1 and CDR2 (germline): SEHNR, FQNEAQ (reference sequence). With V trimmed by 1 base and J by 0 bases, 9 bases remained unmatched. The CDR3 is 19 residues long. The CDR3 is CASSLGGDRGQEANYGYTF. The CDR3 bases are TGTGCCAGCAGCTTAGGGGGGGACAGGGGGCAAGAAGCTAACTATGGCTACACCTTC. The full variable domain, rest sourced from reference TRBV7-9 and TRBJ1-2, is DTGVSQNPRHKITKRGQNVTFRCDPISEHNRLYWYRQTLGQGPEFLTYFQNEAQLEKSRLLSDRFSAERPKGSFSTLEIQRTEQGDSAMYLCASSLGGDRGQEANYGYTFGSGTRLTVV.

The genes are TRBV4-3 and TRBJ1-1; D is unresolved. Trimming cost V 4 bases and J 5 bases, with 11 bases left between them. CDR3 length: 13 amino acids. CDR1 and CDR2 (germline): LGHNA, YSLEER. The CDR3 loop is CASSRNERTEAFF. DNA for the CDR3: TGCGCCAGCAGCCGCAATGAACGGACTGAAGCTTTCTTT.

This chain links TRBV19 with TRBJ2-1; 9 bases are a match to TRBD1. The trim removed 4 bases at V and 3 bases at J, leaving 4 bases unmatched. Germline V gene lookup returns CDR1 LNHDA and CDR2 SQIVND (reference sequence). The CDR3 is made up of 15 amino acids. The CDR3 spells CASSTRTGDYNEQFF. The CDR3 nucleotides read TGTGCCAGTAGTACTAGGACAGGGGACTACAATGAGCAGTTCTTC.

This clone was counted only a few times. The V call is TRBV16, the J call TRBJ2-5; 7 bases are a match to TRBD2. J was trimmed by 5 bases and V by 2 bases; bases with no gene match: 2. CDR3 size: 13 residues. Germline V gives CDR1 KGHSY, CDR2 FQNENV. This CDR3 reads CASSQNGRETQYF. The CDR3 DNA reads TGTGCCAGCAGCCAAAACGGGAGGGAGACCCAGTACTTC.

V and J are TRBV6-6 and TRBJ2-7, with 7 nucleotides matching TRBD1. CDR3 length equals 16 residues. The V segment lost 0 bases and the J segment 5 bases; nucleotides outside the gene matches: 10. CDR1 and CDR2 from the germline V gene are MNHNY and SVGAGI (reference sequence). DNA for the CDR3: TGTGCCAGCAGTTACTCCGGGACAGTTCCCGATAACGAGCAGTACTTC. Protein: CASSYSGTVPDNEQYF.

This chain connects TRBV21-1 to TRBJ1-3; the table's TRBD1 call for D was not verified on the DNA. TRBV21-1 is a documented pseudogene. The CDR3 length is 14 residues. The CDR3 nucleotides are TGTGCCAGCAGCAAAGGTACAGAAGGAAACACCATATATTTT. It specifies CASSKGTEGNTIYF.

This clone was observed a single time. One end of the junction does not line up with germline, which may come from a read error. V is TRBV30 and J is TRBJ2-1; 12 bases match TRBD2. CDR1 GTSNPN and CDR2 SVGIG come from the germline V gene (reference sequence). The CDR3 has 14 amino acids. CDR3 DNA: TGTGCCTGGGCCAGACTAGCGGGAGCGAATGAGCAGCTCTTC. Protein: CAWARLAGANEQLF.

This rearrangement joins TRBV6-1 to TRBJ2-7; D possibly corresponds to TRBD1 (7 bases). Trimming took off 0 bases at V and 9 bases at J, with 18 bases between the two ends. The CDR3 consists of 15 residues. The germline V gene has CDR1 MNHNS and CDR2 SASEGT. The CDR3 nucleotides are TGTGCCAGCAGTGAAGCGGGGGGAGACAGGGCTGGGCAGTACTTC. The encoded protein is CASSEAGGDRAGQYF.

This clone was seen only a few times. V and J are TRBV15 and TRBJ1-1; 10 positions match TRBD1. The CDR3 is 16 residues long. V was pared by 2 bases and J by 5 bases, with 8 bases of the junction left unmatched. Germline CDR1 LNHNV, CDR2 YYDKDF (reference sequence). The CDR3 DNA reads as TGTGCCACCAGCAGACGCCTCGACAGGGGGCCTACTGAAGCTTTCTTT. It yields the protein CATSRRLDRGPTEAFF.

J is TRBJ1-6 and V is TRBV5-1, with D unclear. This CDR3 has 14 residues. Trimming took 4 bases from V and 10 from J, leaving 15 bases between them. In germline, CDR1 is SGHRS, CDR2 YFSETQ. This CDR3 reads CASSRAATVSPLHF. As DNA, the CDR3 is TGCGCCAGCAGCCGCGCCGCTACAGTATCACCCCTCCACTTT.

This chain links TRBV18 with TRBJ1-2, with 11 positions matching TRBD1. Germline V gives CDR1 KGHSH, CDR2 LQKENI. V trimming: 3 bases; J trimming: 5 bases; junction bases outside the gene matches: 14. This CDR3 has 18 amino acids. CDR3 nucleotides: TGTGCCAGCTCACCCAACCTGGGACAGGGGGAATGTCGGTATGGCTACACCTTC. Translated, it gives CASSPNLGQGECRYGYTF.

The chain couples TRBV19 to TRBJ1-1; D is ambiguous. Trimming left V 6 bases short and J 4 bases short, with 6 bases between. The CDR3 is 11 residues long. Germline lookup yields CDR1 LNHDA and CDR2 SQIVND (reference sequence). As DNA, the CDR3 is TGTGCCAGTAGAGCGGGCACTGAAGCTTTCTTT. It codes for CASRAGTEAFF.

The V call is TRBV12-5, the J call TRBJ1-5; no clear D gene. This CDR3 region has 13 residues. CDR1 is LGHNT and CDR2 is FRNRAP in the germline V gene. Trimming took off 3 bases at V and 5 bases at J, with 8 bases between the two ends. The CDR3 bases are TGTGCTAGTGGTTTCAGGAGGGATCAGCCCCAGCATTTT. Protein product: CASGFRRDQPQHF. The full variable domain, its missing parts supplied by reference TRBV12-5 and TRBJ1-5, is DARVTQTPRHKVTEMGQEVTMRCQPILGHNTVFWYRQTMMQGLELLAYFRNRAPLDDSGMPKDRFSAEMPDATLATLKIQPSEPRDSAVYFCASGFRRDQPQHFGDGTRLSIL.

CDR3 bases: TGTGCCTGGAGTGACGGGACAGGGGACACTGAAGCTTTCTTT. It translates to CAWSDGTGDTEAFF. This sequence joins TRBV30 and TRBJ1-1; 10 nucleotides align to TRBD1. The length of the CDR3 is 14 residues. CDR1 and CDR2 (germline): GTSNPN, SVGIG (reference sequence). V lost 1 base, J lost 3 bases, and 2 bases stayed unmatched.

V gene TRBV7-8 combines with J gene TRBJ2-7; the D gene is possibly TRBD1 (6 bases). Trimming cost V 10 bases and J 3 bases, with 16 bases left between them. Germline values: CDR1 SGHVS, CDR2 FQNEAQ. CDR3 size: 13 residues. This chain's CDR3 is CATGPRGSYEQYF. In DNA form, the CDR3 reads TGTGCCACCGGTCCAAGGGGGAGCTACGAGCAGTACTTC.

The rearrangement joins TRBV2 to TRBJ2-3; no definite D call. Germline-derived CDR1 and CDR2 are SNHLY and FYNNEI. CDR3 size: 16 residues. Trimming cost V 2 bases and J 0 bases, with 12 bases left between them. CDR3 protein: CASSEPYTASTDTQYF. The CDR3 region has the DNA TGTGCCAGCAGTGAACCTTACACAGCTAGCACAGATACGCAGTATTTT.

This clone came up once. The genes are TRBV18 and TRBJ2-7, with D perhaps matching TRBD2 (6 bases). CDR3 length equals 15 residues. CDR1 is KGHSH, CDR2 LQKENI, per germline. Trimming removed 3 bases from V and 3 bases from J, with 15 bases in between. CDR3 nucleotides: TGTGCCAGCTCACCGCGGAGGGTCATGCTCTACGAGCAGTACTTC. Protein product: CASSPRRVMLYEQYF.

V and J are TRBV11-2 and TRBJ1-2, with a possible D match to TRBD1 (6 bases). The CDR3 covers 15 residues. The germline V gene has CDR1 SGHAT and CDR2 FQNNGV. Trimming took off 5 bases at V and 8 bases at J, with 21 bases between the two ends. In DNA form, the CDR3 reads TGTGCCAGCAGCGCCGCCTTACAGGGAAGTCTGGGCTACACCTTC. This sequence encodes CASSAALQGSLGYTF.

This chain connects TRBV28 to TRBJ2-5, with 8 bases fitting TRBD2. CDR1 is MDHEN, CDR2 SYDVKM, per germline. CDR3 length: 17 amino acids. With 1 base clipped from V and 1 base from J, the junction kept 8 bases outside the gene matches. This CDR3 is CASSLFAPGGLQETQYF. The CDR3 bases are TGTGCCAGCAGTTTATTCGCTCCGGGAGGGCTCCAAGAGACCCAGTACTTC.

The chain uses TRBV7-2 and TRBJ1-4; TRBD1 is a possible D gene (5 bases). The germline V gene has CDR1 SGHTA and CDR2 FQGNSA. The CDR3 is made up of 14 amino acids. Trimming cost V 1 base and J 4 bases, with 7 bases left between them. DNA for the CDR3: TGTGCCAGCAGCTTAGGGACAAATAATGAAAAACTGTTTTTT. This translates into CASSLGTNNEKLFF.

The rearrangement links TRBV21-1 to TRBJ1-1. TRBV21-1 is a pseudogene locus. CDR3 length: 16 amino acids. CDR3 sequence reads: CASGGWKDSMNTEAFF. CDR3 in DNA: TGTGCAAGCGGAGGTTGGAAGGATTCCATGAACACTGAAGCTTTCTTT.

DNA of the CDR3: TGTGCCACCTCCCGGGACGGGACAGGGTTTGGAAAACTGTTTTTT. It codes for CATSRDGTGFGKLFF. V gene TRBV27 combines with J gene TRBJ1-4; TRBD1 matches at 9 bases. CDR3 length equals 15 residues. The trim removed 10 bases at V and 10 bases at J, leaving 16 bases unmatched. Germline CDR1 and CDR2: MNHEY and SMNVEV (reference sequence). Together with reference TRBV27 and TRBJ1-4, the CDR3 gives the full variable domain: EAQVTQNPRYLITVTGKKLTVTCSQNMNHEYMSWYRQDPGLGLRQIYYSMNVEVTDKGDVPEGYKVSRKEKRNFPLILESPSPNQTSLYFCATSRDGTGFGKLFFGSGTQLSVL.

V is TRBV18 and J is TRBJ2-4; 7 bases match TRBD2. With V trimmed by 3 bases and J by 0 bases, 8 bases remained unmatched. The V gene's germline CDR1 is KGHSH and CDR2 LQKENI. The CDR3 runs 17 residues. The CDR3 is CASSPSVGGVAKNIQYF. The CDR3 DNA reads TGTGCCAGCTCACCCTCCGTGGGAGGGGTAGCCAAAAACATTCAGTACTTC.

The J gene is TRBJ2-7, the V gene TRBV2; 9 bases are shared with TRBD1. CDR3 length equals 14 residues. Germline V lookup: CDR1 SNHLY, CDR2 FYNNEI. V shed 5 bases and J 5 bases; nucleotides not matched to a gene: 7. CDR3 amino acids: CASSPWDRAHEQYF. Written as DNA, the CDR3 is TGTGCCAGCAGTCCCTGGGACAGGGCCCACGAGCAGTACTTC.

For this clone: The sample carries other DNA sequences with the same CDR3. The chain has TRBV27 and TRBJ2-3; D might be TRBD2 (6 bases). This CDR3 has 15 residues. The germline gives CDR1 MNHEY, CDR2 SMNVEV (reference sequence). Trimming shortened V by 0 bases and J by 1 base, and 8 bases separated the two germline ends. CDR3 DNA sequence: TGTGCCAGCAGTTTATCGCGGGAAGGCACAGATACGCAGTATTTT. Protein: CASSLSREGTDTQYF.

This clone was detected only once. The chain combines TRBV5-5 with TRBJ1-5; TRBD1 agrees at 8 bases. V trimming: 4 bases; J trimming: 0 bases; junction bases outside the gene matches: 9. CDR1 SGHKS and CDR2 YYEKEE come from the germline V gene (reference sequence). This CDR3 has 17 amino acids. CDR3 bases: TGTGCCAGCAGCCCCGGGACAGGACGATCTAGCAATCAGCCCCAGCATTTT. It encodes CASSPGTGRSSNQPQHF.

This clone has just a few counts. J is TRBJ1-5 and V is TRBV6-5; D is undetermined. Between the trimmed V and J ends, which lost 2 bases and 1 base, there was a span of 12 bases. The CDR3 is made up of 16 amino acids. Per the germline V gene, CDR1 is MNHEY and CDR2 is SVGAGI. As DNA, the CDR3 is TGTGCCAGCAGTTACCGTTGGGCAGTGAGCAATCAGCCCCAGCATTTT. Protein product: CASSYRWAVSNQPQHF.

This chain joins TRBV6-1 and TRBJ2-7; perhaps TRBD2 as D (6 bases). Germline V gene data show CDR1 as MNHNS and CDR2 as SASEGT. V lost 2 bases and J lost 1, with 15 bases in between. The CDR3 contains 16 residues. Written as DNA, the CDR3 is TGTGCCAGCAGTGAACTCCTGGGGGGAACTTCCTACGAGCAGTACTTC. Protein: CASSELLGGTSYEQYF.